This T cell receptor beta chain was found in a study of identical twins. Details on this clonotype: The antigen remains unidentified.

TCRdb re-called the 5' RACE reads through MiXCR, storing one row per CDR3 protein. The profile shows about 490,000 distinct CDR3 sequences, roughly 15% of them singletons. V gave up 6 bases and J gave up 1 base, with 13 bases separating them. Germline-derived CDR1 and CDR2 are SGHRS and YFSETQ. The CDR3 covers 14 residues. Study-level points and caveats: It was cross-sectional statistical analysis, not following the same donors, that the conclusions relied on. Twin pairs' shared out-of-frame alpha sequences were enriched in low generation probability.

Healthy Caucasians were all of the donors. These records were also assigned to another study, of yellow fever vaccine responses in identical twins.

Sequencing input: CD4+ T cells sorted from blood. V gene TRBV5-1 combines with J gene TRBJ1-1, with D tentatively TRBD1 (5 bases). This TCR was recovered from a woman between 18 and 29 years old in good health. The CDR3 bases are TGCGCCAGCAACCATCCAGGACAGAACACTGAAGCTTTCTTT. This gives the protein CASNHPGQNTEAFF.